The T cell receptor (beta chain) under discussion was sequenced for a study of blood T cells in healthy people across ages. Sample-barcoded 5' priming and a J-beta primer mix drove a second PCR of roughly 6 to 12 cycles. From the 5' RACE reads, TCRdb called clonotypes with MiXCR, one entry per CDR3 protein. Seen here are hundreds of thousands of distinct CDR3 sequences, about 56% observed once, and the top ten hold 20% to 30%. V was pared by 5 bases and J by 0 bases, with 11 bases between. The CDR3 is 15 amino acids. Germline CDR1 and CDR2: SGHTA and FQGNSA. The sequenced sample was blood. This receptor was taken from a man aged 35-49 years in good health. V usage is TRBV7-2 and J usage is TRBJ2-4, with a weak D call TRBD1 (5 bases). CDR3 sequence reads: CASSRVRVAKNIQYF. CDR3 DNA sequence: TGTGCCAGCAGCCGCGTCAGGGTAGCCAAAAACATTCAGTACTTC.